A single sample gave rise to the 22 T cell receptor beta chains below, sequenced in a study of T-cell memory formation after mild COVID-19. MiXCR was run by TCRdb on the 5' RACE reads, yielding one entry per CDR3 protein. The repertoire has about 140,000 distinct CDR3 sequences, 13% to 15% of them found once; the top ten carry about 26%. The specimen sequenced was PBMCs or a T cell subset sorted from them (not recorded which). The receptors stem from an adult woman who had mild COVID-19 (a few samples of this study predate the infection). Cell type and time point are not known.

This chain connects TRBV29-1 to TRBJ2-1; 9 bases fit TRBD2. The CDR3 length is 13 residues. The germline V gene encodes CDR1 SQVTM and CDR2 ANQGSEA. The junction had 4 bases not matched to a gene; V was cut back by 8 bases and J by 2 bases. CDR3 loop: CSLGLAAYNEQFF. Here the CDR3 DNA reads TGCAGCCTGGGACTAGCCGCCTACAATGAGCAGTTCTTC.

The chain has TRBV12-3 or TRBV12-4 and TRBJ1-2, with no clear D. CDR3 length: 12 residues. The V end lost 3 bases, the J end lost 5 bases, and 7 bases lay between the germline ends. The CDR3 protein is CASSLEFYGYTF. For the CDR3, the DNA is TGTGCCAGCAGTTTGGAGTTTTATGGCTACACCTTC.

This clonotype was seen only a few times. This rearrangement joins TRBV5-5 to TRBJ1-1; D unclear. CDR3 size: 13 residues. Germline CDR1 is SGHKS and CDR2 is YYEKEE (reference sequence). Trimming stripped 0 bases from V and 6 bases from J, with 9 bases between. The chain's CDR3 is CASSLAKYPEAFF. DNA of the CDR3: TGTGCCAGCAGCTTGGCAAAATATCCTGAAGCTTTCTTT.

This chain connects TRBV20-1 to TRBJ2-1, with TRBD2 matching over 7 bases. V trimming: 4 bases; J trimming: 5 bases; junction bases outside the gene matches: 11. Germline lookup yields CDR1 DFQATT and CDR2 SNEGSKA (reference sequence). This CDR3 is built from 15 residues. The CDR3: CSATPLGGTNNEQFF. The CDR3 DNA is TGCAGTGCTACCCCACTCGGGGGGACTAACAATGAGCAGTTCTTC.

V gene TRBV19 combines with J gene TRBJ1-5; D uncertain. The CDR3 runs to 14 residues. The germline V and J ends were trimmed by 0 bases and 4 bases, with 7 bases remaining between them. Germline lookup yields CDR1 LNHDA and CDR2 SQIVND (reference sequence). The CDR3, as DNA: TGTGCCAGTAGTATAGAGACACCTAATCAGCCCCAGCATTTT. It is translated as CASSIETPNQPQHF.

This clonotype has a handful of counts. The V call is TRBV10-3, the J call TRBJ1-2, with D perhaps TRBD1 (6 bases). Per germline, CDR1 ENHRY and CDR2 SYGVKD. Between the trimmed V and J ends, which lost 2 bases and 5 bases, there was a span of 12 bases. The CDR3 loop spans 14 amino acids. The CDR3 nucleotides are TGTGCCATCAGTGAGACCGGGGGCACGTATGGCTACACCTTC. Translating gives CAISETGGTYGYTF.

This clonotype was detected only a few times. This sequence joins TRBV30 and TRBJ1-1; D is perhaps TRBD1 (5 bases). Trimming took 0 bases from V and 4 from J, leaving 9 bases between them. From germline, CDR1 is GTSNPN and CDR2 SVGIG (reference sequence). This CDR3 comprises 13 residues. The CDR3: CAWSVARGTEAFF. The DNA of the CDR3 is TGTGCCTGGAGTGTAGCGAGGGGCACTGAAGCTTTCTTT.

This chain joins TRBV7-9 and TRBJ2-5; possibly TRBD1 for D (6 bases). This CDR3 comprises 13 residues. Germline-derived CDR1 and CDR2 are SEHNR and FQNEAQ (reference sequence). The V end lost 5 bases, the J end lost 5 bases, and 12 bases lay between the germline ends. The DNA of the CDR3 is TGTGCCAGCAGCCCGACAGGAGTCGAGACCCAGTACTTC. It encodes CASSPTGVETQYF.

This clonotype was seen more than once but under ten times. This chain joins TRBV7-9 and TRBJ2-7; tentative D call: TRBD2 (5 bases). V was pared by 4 bases and J by 6 bases, with 19 bases between. Germline V CDR1 and CDR2: SEHNR, FQNEAQ (reference sequence). The CDR3 is 15 amino acids. As DNA, the CDR3 is TGTGCCAGCAGCTCCACAAGCCCTTCTGGAGGCGAGCAGTACTTC. It is translated as CASSSTSPSGGEQYF.

The chain couples TRBV4-3 to TRBJ2-3, with 9 nucleotides matching TRBD1. Germline values: CDR1 LGHNA, CDR2 YSLEER. The CDR3 contains 16 residues. The trim removed 5 bases at V and 4 bases at J, leaving 10 bases unmatched. The CDR3 region is CASSLGTGRSADTQYF. CDR3 DNA sequence: TGCGCCAGCAGCTTGGGGACAGGGAGGTCGGCAGATACGCAGTATTTT.

There are a few counts of this clonotype. The chain combines TRBV11-2 with TRBJ2-4, with TRBD2 matching 11 bases. J lost 11 bases, V lost 1 base, and 4 bases had no gene match. This CDR3 is built from 14 residues. Per germline, CDR1 SGHAT and CDR2 FQNNGV. The CDR3 sequence is CASSLGEGLAVQYF. The CDR3 nucleotides are TGTGCCAGCAGCTTAGGGGAGGGACTAGCGGTTCAGTACTTC.

This clonotype occurred a few times. The chain carries TRBV20-1 and TRBJ2-7, with D possibly TRBD2 on 6 matching bases. Trimming took 6 bases from V and 3 from J, leaving 12 bases between them. This CDR3 is 12 amino acids long. Per germline, CDR1 DFQATT and CDR2 SNEGSKA (reference sequence). The CDR3 spells CSASGTYYEQYF. CDR3 coding DNA: TGCAGTGCCTCCGGGACTTACTACGAGCAGTACTTC.

This clonotype appeared a few times. J is TRBJ2-1 and V is TRBV7-6; no clear D. With 3 bases removed from V and 3 bases from J, the gap between germline ends came to 12 bases. The germline gives CDR1 SGHVS, CDR2 FNYEAQ. The CDR3 runs 15 residues. CDR3 residues: CASSFELVGYNEQFF. The CDR3 region has the DNA TGTGCCAGCAGCTTTGAACTGGTAGGCTACAATGAGCAGTTCTTC.

The CDR3 sequence: CASSLYPPGTGNTIYF. Here the CDR3 DNA reads TGTGCCAGCAGTTTATATCCCCCTGGTACAGGAAACACCATATATTTT. The chain couples TRBV12-3 or TRBV12-4 to TRBJ1-3; the D is unclear. Trimming took 2 bases from V and 4 from J, leaving 15 bases between them. The CDR3 is 16 amino acids.

With regard to this clonotype: The limits of the CDR3 on the DNA are not certain, so only TCRdb's listed CDR3 is given. The chain is built from TRBV5-1 and TRBJ2-2. The CDR3 length is 16 residues, termini included. Germline CDR1 is SGHRS and CDR2 is YFSETQ. The CDR3 loop reads CASTVDRGYTGELFFF.

V is TRBV7-9 and J is TRBJ1-1; D remains ambiguous. CDR3 length: 15 amino acids. The germline CDR1 and CDR2 sequences are SEHNR and FQNEAQ (reference sequence). V lost 5 bases and J lost 7, with 20 bases in between. The CDR3 loop reads CASSRPLGSLNEAFF. CDR3 bases: TGTGCCAGCAGCCGACCTCTCGGGAGCCTCAATGAAGCTTTCTTT.

V gene TRBV5-6 combines with J gene TRBJ1-1; D is uncertain. Per germline, CDR1 SGHDT and CDR2 YYEEEE. V was pared by 5 bases and J by 0 bases, with 14 bases between. The CDR3 has 15 residues. The CDR3, as DNA: TGTGCCAGCAGTCAGTTTGGAGGAATGAACACTGAAGCTTTCTTT. Its protein product is CASSQFGGMNTEAFF.

The V gene is TRBV24-1, the J gene TRBJ2-5; 8 nucleotides align to TRBD2. V lost 9 bases and J lost 1; bases outside the gene matches: 6. The germline V gene encodes CDR1 KGHDR and CDR2 SFDVKD. The CDR3 is made up of 14 amino acids. Here the CDR3 DNA reads TGTGCCACCGGGGCGGGAGGAATCCAAGAGACCCAGTACTTC. Translation gives CATGAGGIQETQYF.

This clonotype was found many times. The V call is TRBV12-3 or TRBV12-4, the J call TRBJ2-5; D not resolved. V lost 4 bases to trimming and J lost 4 bases, with 7 bases between them. This CDR3 is 12 amino acids long. The CDR3 spells CASSSPPETQYF. The CDR3 DNA sequence: TGTGCCAGCAGTTCCCCCCCAGAGACCCAGTACTTC.

The V and J genes are TRBV21-1 and TRBJ1-1; the table calls TRBD1, which could not be checked here. TRBV21-1 is marked as a pseudogene. The CDR3 length is 18 residues. CDR3 nucleotides: TGTGCCAGCAGCAAAAAAAAATGGCCGGGACAGACGAACACTGAAGCTTTCTTT. This sequence encodes CASSKKKWPGQTNTEAFF.

This clonotype was counted at least ten times. The V call is TRBV6-2 or TRBV6-3, the J call TRBJ2-7; TRBD1 aligns across 8 bases. The CDR3 loop spans 14 amino acids. The J segment lost 2 bases and the V segment lost 5 bases, leaving 5 bases of the junction unmatched. Germline assignment: CDR1 MNHEY and CDR2 SVGEGT. The CDR3 region is CASSHTGGPYEQYF. CDR3 bases: TGTGCCAGCAGTCATACAGGGGGACCCTACGAGCAGTACTTC.

The chain joins TRBV7-9 to TRBJ1-4; D is unresolved. Germline CDR1 SEHNR, CDR2 FQNEAQ (reference sequence). The CDR3 spans 11 residues. Trimming shortened V by 6 bases and J by 4 bases, and 3 bases separated the two germline ends. DNA for the CDR3: TGTGCCAGCAGTTTTAATGAAAAACTGTTTTTT. Its translation: CASSFNEKLFF.